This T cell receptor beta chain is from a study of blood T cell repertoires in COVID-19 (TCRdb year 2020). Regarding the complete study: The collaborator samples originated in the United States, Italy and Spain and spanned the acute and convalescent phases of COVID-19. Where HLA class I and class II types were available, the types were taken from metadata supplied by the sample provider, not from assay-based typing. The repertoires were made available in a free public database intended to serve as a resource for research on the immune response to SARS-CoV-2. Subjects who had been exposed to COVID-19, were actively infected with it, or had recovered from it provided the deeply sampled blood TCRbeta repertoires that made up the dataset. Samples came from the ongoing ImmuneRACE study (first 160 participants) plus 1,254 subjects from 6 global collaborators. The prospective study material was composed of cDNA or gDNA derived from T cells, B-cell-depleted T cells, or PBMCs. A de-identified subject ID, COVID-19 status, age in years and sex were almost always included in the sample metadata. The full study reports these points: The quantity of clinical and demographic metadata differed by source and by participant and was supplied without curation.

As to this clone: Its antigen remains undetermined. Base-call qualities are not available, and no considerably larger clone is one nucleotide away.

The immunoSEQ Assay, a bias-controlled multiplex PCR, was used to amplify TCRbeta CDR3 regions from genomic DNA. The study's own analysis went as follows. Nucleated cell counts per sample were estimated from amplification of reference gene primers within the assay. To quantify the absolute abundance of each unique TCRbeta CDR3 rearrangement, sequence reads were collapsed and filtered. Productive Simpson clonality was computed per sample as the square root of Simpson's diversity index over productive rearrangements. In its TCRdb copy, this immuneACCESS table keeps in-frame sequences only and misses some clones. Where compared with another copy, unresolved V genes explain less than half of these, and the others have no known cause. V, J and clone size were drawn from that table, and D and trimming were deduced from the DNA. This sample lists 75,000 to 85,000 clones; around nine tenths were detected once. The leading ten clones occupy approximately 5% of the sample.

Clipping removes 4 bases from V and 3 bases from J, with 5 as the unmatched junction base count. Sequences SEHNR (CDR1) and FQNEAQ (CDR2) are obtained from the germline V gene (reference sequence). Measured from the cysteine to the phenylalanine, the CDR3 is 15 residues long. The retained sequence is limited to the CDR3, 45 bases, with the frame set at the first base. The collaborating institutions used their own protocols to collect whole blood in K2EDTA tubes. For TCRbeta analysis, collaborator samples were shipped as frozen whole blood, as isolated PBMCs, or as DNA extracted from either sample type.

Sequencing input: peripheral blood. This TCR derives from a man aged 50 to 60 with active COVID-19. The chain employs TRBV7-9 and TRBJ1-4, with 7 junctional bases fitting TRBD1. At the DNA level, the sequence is TGTGCCAGCAGCTCTGGACAGGTTCCTAATGAAAAACTGTTTTTT. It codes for CASSSGQVPNEKLFF.